Here is one T cell receptor (beta chain) with its context. Its antigen remains unidentified. No much larger clone is present one base from it, and per-base qualities are unavailable. Receptors were amplified or captured by the immunoSEQ multiplex PCR assay. A mixture of 60 forward primers for TCR Vbeta segments and 13 reverse primers for TCR Jbeta segments was used in the multiplex PCR. The CDR3 region of rearranged TCR beta genes was amplified from genomic DNA with a multiplex PCR assay. Amplified TCR beta libraries were sequenced as 87-base-pair reads on the Illumina HiSeq System. The original methods were these. A later analysis counted 65 million to 90 million unique TCR beta chains across the 500 to 850 repertoires, and 10 million to 11 million of these chains were shared by at least two donors. Raw reads were error-corrected and collapsed into unique sequences by a nearest-neighbor algorithm in which closely related sequences were merged to remove PCR and sequencing errors. To assign V, D and J gene segments, CDR3 sequences were aligned to IMGT reference sequences. For a sequence to be retained, a match of at least six nucleotides to both a V gene segment and a J gene segment was required. Rearrangements were classified as productive when the CDR3 lacked stop codons and remained in frame with V and J, and all other rearrangements were classified as non-productive. Following IMGT convention, CDR3 was defined as the stretch from the second conserved V-encoded cysteine to the conserved J-encoded phenylalanine. Sequences without an unambiguous match to a single V gene segment were excluded from the earlier analysis of approximately 560 of the donors. In an earlier analysis of 587 of the donors, a V segment was called functional when productive rearrangements were above 56.7%, and segregating when the standard deviation between donors exceeded 5%. A statistical classification framework was developed to diagnose cytomegalovirus status using the catalog of TCR beta chain sequences. In a later analysis, V and J genes were assigned by comparing TCR nucleotide sequences against IMGT/GENE-DB human TR gene sequences. Using the TCRdist pipeline, a later analysis assigned CDR3 sequences along with most-parsimonious VDJ recombination scenarios. In a later analysis, every TCR beta chain was defined by the combination of its CDR3 amino acid sequence and its V-gene family, and reads without a unique V-gene family were dropped. To address suspected cross-contamination and a sequencing artifact, a later analysis removed roughly 580 highly shared, low-generation-probability nucleotide sequences. In a later analysis, a clonal expansion index was calculated for each public chain from normalized within-repertoire ranks of inferred template counts. A later analysis computed generation probabilities with a VDJ recombination model fitted to out-of-frame rearrangements, and checked the results against IGoR. Hypergeometric tests were used in a later analysis to score TCR-TCR, TCR-HLA and TCR-CMV co-occurrence, with a repertoire-size bias correction applied to the TCR pairs. To estimate false discovery rates, a later analysis permuted the HLA or CMV assignments 20 times. In a later analysis, co-occurring TCRs were grouped using DBSCAN, and TCRdist sequence similarity was added for clustering within HLA-allele-positive subsets. Repertoires with fewer than 30,000 or more than 120,000 public chains, plus five repertoires with anomalous nucleotide sharing, were excluded from co-occurrence clustering. Sourced from immuneACCESS, this table was stored by TCRdb with only in-frame sequences that have V and J called. A share of the clones is absent; for the studies checked, an unresolved V gene accounts for under half, and the remainder has no known explanation. V and J calls and clone size are as listed in that table; D and trimming were resolved from the DNA. For this sample there are 190,000 or so clones; around four fifths appear just once. Clones ranked in the top ten supply 1.5% to 2% of the sample.

CDR1 and CDR2 are read off the germline V gene as SGDLS and YYNGEE. V is trimmed back by 0 bases and J by 7 bases, and the junction contains 6 bases that no gene match accounts for. Spanning cysteine to phenylalanine, the CDR3 consists of 15 amino acids. The read is trimmed to its CDR3 DNA, 45 bases read in frame from base 1. The sample originates from a study of cytomegalovirus exposure and HLA in healthy donors (TCRdb year 2017). A note on the overall study: An earlier analysis of several hundred of the donors reported 250 to 350 Gb of sequence data and 100 million to 140 million unique TCR beta sequences from 150 million to 200 million T cells. An early release covering some 640 HLA-typed donors comprised about 300 gigabases of sequencing data and roughly 86 million unique TCR sequences. Of the 300 to 500 genotyped donors, 81% were placed in the genetic ancestry cluster associated with self-reported Caucasian donors. The study aimed to test whether cataloging public T cell receptors could reveal signatures of past pathogen exposure. The study profiled the T cell repertoires of more than 500 subjects by immunosequencing and related them to cytomegalovirus serostatus. Besides the first cohort of 666 subjects, a separate validation cohort made up of some 110 different subjects was used. To predict cytomegalovirus infection status, the study combined high-throughput TCR immunosequencing, statistical association of individual TCRs with disease status, and machine learning. In a later analysis, previously published TCR beta repertoires from several hundred donors were re-analyzed and high-resolution HLA genotyping was added so that TCR occurrence patterns could be studied. Rather than drawing on any new phenotypic data, the later analysis identified candidate immune exposures from TCR beta sequences and the way those sequences occurred across donors. In an earlier analysis of 587 of the donors, high-throughput TCR beta sequencing was used to judge whether each TCR beta V gene segment behaved as functional or pseudogenic. Donor age, sex, ethnicity and CMV serostatus were compiled alongside the repertoire data. A later genetic analysis took genome-wide SNP genotypes for about three fifths of the 666 donors and used that subset as a discovery cohort. All discovery cohort repertoires had been generated using a single sequencing platform. HLA typing covered class I and class II loci at four-digit resolution. Typing coverage varied by locus: roughly 629-630 donors for A, B, C, DRB1 and DQB1; around 560 for DQA1; over 600 for DPA1; approximately 490 for DPB1. Because of strong linkage in the cohort, roughly five DR-DQ haplotypes were treated as single units for association and clustering. Among 398 genotyped donors of the cohort, an average of roughly 240,000 unique TCR beta nucleotide sequences were sequenced per donor, around 20% of them non-productive. Study-level results and caveats: In vitro tests confirmed that three of the cytomegalovirus-associated TCR beta chains recognize cytomegalovirus antigens. Most CMV-associated TCR beta chains appeared to be HLA-restricted in a later analysis, and the HLA associations seemed to be driven largely by CMV exposure. Most TCR sequences were observed very rarely across donors, whereas some public TCRs were present in many individuals. A later analysis reported that several top co-occurrence clusters appeared linked to parvovirus B19, influenza, CMV and Epstein-Barr virus. Linkage disequilibrium might explain the correlated functional status among segregating V segments, but an unknown experimental factor could not be excluded. V-gene and J-gene trimming of TCR beta chains was associated with a missense DCLRE1C variant in a later genetic analysis, and the association was replicated in an independent cohort. Some IMGT-functional V segments, including TRBV6-2 and TRBV6-3, could not be distinguished by the 87-base-pair reads and were therefore excluded. A cluster of highly shared sequence variants was judged likely to represent a technical artifact of the sequencing pipeline. The presence/absence analyses assumed that sequencing depth was roughly uniform across donors, and that assumption may not be true. The authors suggested that the approach could potentially be generalized to other disease states and immunological phenotypes. Because counts were too low, about 18 rarely observed V segments, including chromosome 9 orphons, were excluded from the earlier analysis of a few hundred of the donors. Only TCR beta chains were sequenced in this cohort, and the absence of alpha or paired-chain data limited detectable features. According to a later analysis, TCR association rates differed among HLA loci, with DRB1 alleles showing the most associated TCRs and HLA-C alleles showing the fewest. Specific HLA alleles were associated with 15,000 to 20,000 TCR beta sequences at a false discovery rate of 0.05 in a later analysis. In a later analysis, HLA-associated TCR beta chains were found to be more clonally expanded and to have lower generation probabilities than equally common non-associated chains. Immune exposure information for the cohort was limited to CMV serostatus. Cytomegalovirus status was reported to be diagnosed by the classifier with high specificity and sensitivity in both the original and validation cohorts. A further reported finding was that TCR beta sequences accurately predicted the HLA-A and HLA-B alleles for most subjects in the first cohort. HLA typing was unavailable for some donors at each locus, so association tests used only the typed subset. A later genetic analysis reported fewer N-insertions in productive TCRs among donors in an Asian-associated ancestry cluster than the 666-donor mean. Broadly in line with IMGT annotations, most TCR beta V segments showed up in productive rearrangements about 87% or about 30% of the time in an earlier analysis of around 550 of the donors. The study listed approximately 160 TCR beta chains as associated with cytomegalovirus. When HLA alleles, especially DR and DQ, strongly co-occurred, TCR associations were difficult to assign to individual alleles.

In total, around 600 healthy bone marrow donors made up the cohort. At the time of sampling, all cohort members were nominally healthy, though unrecorded immune exposures were likely present. The donor was CMV seronegative and was included in the group of 352 seronegative cohort members. Every donor gave a peripheral blood sample, and the peripheral blood mononuclear cells from that sample were used for TCR beta sequencing. The Qiagen DNeasy Blood Extraction Kit was used to extract genomic DNA from the blood cell samples. Input material: PBMCs. The chain is encoded by TRBV9 joined to TRBJ1-4; 7 junctional bases match TRBD1. This clonotype originated in a man aged 50 to 60 in good health and CMV-seronegative. The DNA sequence is as follows: TGTGCCAGCAGCGTAGAGGGCAGGGGGACTGAAAAACTGTTTTTT. Translated, it reads CASSVEGRGTEKLFF.